The T cell receptor (beta chain) under discussion was sequenced for a study of blood T cells in healthy people across ages. Background on the study: About one barcoded beta molecule per two T cells came from capture by template switching. Notes on the study in general: Diversity estimates from one million T cells were considered underestimates.

The germline gives CDR1 SEHNR, CDR2 FQNEAQ (reference sequence). The V end lost 2 bases, the J end lost 0 bases, and 16 bases lay between the germline ends. The CDR3 covers 17 residues. Regarding this clonotype: As yet, its antigen is unknown.

A sample-barcoded 5' primer and a J-beta primer mix were used in a second PCR of roughly 6 to 12 cycles. One entry per CDR3 protein results from TCRdb running MiXCR on the 5' RACE reads. The sample consists of around 1,000,000 distinct CDR3 sequences, around two fifths of them appearing once. Isolated per sample were at least 6.5 million PBMCs. This clonotype originated in a man younger than 30 in good health. This sequence joins TRBV7-9 and TRBJ1-1; D is undetermined. The specimen sequenced was blood. The CDR3 nucleotides are TGTGCCAGCAGCTTAAGTTCATCTGGGGAAATGAACACTGAAGCTTTCTTT. Translation gives CASSLSSSGEMNTEAFF.